The source of this T cell receptor (beta chain) is a study of blood T cell repertoires in COVID-19. Overall study: COVID-19 samples collected from the United States, Italy and Spain covered acute and convalescent phases. Sources were T cells, B-cell-depleted T cells, or PBMCs; the material itself was cDNA or gDNA.

The CDR3 contains 15 residues. Trimming removed 2 bases from V and 2 bases from J; junction bases left unmatched: 3. From germline, CDR1 is GTSNPN and CDR2 SVGIG (reference sequence). As originally analysed: Amplifying reference gene primers gave estimates of nucleated cell counts. TCRdb's table, derived via immunoSEQ multiplex PCR, lists solely in-frame clones and lacks some. That table gives V, J and clone size, and the DNA gave D and trimming. Of 190,000 or so clones listed, approximately 88% were seen once; the top ten hold around 7%. The receptor comes from a man in his forties with acute or convalescent COVID-19. The rearrangement joins TRBV30 to TRBJ1-5; 10 bases match TRBD1. Input material: peripheral blood. The CDR3 protein is CAWSTGTGGNQPQHF. DNA for the CDR3: TGTGCCTGGAGTACCGGGACAGGGGGCAATCAGCCCCAGCATTTT. The complete variable domain, with remaining parts taken from reference TRBV30 and TRBJ1-5, reads SQTIHQWPATLVQPVGSPLSLECTVEGTSNPNLYWYRQAAGRGLQLLFYSVGIGQISSEVPQNLSASRPQDRQFILSSKKLLLSDSGFYLCAWSTGTGGNQPQHFGDGTRLSIL.